The clone carrying this T cell receptor (beta chain) was observed many times. Antigen specificity is unknown. CDR1 and CDR2 (germline): MNHEY, SVGAGI. CDR3 size: 13 residues. Trimming left V 4 bases short and J 7 bases short, with 13 bases between. The source of the PBMCs was 10 ml of fresh peripheral blood. This specimen comes from a study of Graves' ophthalmopathy and Graves' hyperthyroidism. Study-wide results and limits: Prediction of ophthalmopathy progression reached around 70% sensitivity and approximately 75% specificity. Ophthalmopathy was separated from stable hyperthyroidism by a 13-signature model with around 89% sensitivity and roughly 84% specificity. Blood also harbored most expanded thyroid clonotypes above 0.001 frequency.

Amplification of the TCR beta CDR3 regions used RNA transcripts (as template). An initial RT-PCR round employing HTBI primers preceded a second-round multiplex PCR. TCRdb reanalysed the multiplex PCR reads using MiXCR and keeps one entry per CDR3 protein. The profile shows nearly 400,000 distinct CDR3 sequences, approximately 16% of them singletons. This rearrangement joins TRBV6-5 to TRBJ1-2; D might be TRBD1 (6 bases). This TCR derives from a woman aged 18-29 years with Graves' ophthalmopathy. Sequencing used peripheral blood. CDR3 loop: CASSSQGTRGYTF. The DNA of the CDR3 is TGTGCCAGCAGTTCACAGGGAACTCGTGGCTACACCTTC.